The 16 T cell receptor beta chains below were found in one sample sequenced in a study of blood T cells in healthy people across ages (dated by TCRdb to 2013 to 2016). The library was made by 5' RACE. Sequenced using an Illumina HiSeq 2500. The second PCR ran for roughly 7 to 11 cycles and used a J-beta primer mix along with a sample-barcoded 5' primer. The public reads were reprocessed in TCRdb via fastp at Q25 and MiXCR, keeping in-frame beta chains. Rows matching on CDR3 protein sequence are summarized as one entry with the most common DNA and genes. This sample lists around 970,000 distinct CDR3 sequences; roughly half were detected once. Roughly a fifth of the sample goes to the ten largest clones. Sequencing used blood. These receptors all come from a woman aged 55-69 years in good health.

This clonotype appeared a few times. This chain links TRBV28 with TRBJ1-2; 10 bases match TRBD1. Looked up from germline, CDR1 is MDHEN and CDR2 is SYDVKM. Unmatched junction bases numbered 8, after V lost 2 bases and J lost 5 bases. The CDR3 runs to 16 residues. CDR3 sequence: CASSLPSGQGRYGYTF. In DNA form, the CDR3 reads TGTGCCAGCAGTTTACCCTCGGGACAGGGGCGATATGGCTACACCTTC.

This clonotype turned up a few times. A much bigger clone sits one base away, suggesting this may be a read error. The chain uses TRBV7-9 and TRBJ1-4; TRBD1 is a possible D gene (6 bases). The CDR3 runs to 14 residues. The V and J ends lost 5 bases and 4 bases respectively, with 11 bases between them. CDR1 and CDR2 (germline): SEHNR, FQNEAQ (reference sequence). CDR3 DNA: TGTGCCAGCAGCGCCCAGGACAGTAATGAAAAACTGTTTTTT. This encodes CASSAQDSNEKLFF.

CDR3 DNA: TGCAGTGCTCTACTAGCGGGAGACGGAAGCTCCTACAATGAGCAGTTCTTC. This encodes CSALLAGDGSSYNEQFF. The V call is TRBV20-1, the J call TRBJ2-1, with 11 bases lining up with TRBD2. Germline V gives CDR1 DFQATT, CDR2 SNEGSKA (reference sequence). The V segment lost 5 bases and the J segment 0 bases; nucleotides outside the gene matches: 9. The CDR3 is made up of 17 amino acids.

The gene calls are TRBV18 and TRBJ1-1; the D gene is possibly TRBD1 (6 bases). The CDR3 sequence is 15 residues long. Germline V gene lookup returns CDR1 KGHSH and CDR2 LQKENI. Trimming cost V 3 bases and J 0 bases, with 11 bases left between them. The CDR3 region is CASSPGGWVNTEAFF. In nucleotides, the CDR3 is TGTGCCAGCTCACCCGGGGGCTGGGTGAACACTGAAGCTTTCTTT.

The V and J genes are TRBV2 and TRBJ2-3; 10 nucleotides align to TRBD2. After removal of 2 bases from V and 0 bases from J, the junction contained 20 bases not matched to a gene. The CDR3 is made up of 22 amino acids. The germline V gene has CDR1 SNHLY and CDR2 FYNNEI. The chain's CDR3 is CASSEIEDAGLAEITSTDTQYF. For the CDR3, the DNA is TGTGCCAGCAGTGAAATTGAGGACGCCGGACTAGCGGAGATTACTAGCACAGATACGCAGTATTTT.

This clonotype was seen only a few times. The chain couples TRBV3-1 to TRBJ2-7, with 10 bases that match TRBD2. With 0 bases clipped from V and 1 base from J, the junction kept 6 bases outside the gene matches. The CDR3 has 17 residues. From germline, CDR1 is LGHDT and CDR2 YNNKEL (reference sequence). For the CDR3, the DNA is TGTGCCAGCAGCCAAGAAAGGAAACTAGCGGGGTCCTACGAGCAGTACTTC. Protein: CASSQERKLAGSYEQYF.

J is TRBJ2-2 and V is TRBV10-2, with D possibly matching TRBD2 (6 bases). Trimming stripped 7 bases from V and 7 bases from J, with 13 bases between. CDR1 is WSHSY and CDR2 is SAAADI in the germline V gene. The CDR3 spans 13 residues. This CDR3 reads CASTPGLYGELFF. CDR3 bases: TGCGCCAGCACGCCGGGACTGTACGGGGAGCTGTTTTTT.

The chain joins TRBV20-1 to TRBJ2-5; 7 nucleotides line up with TRBD1. The J call may be wrong; the DNA end is better matched by TRBJ2-7. Germline V CDR1 and CDR2: DFQATT, SNEGSKA (reference sequence). The CDR3 has 13 residues. Here the CDR3 reads CSANRGMGGEQYF. Here the CDR3 DNA reads TGCAGTGCTAACAGGGGAATGGGTGGCGAGCAGTACTTC.

V and J are TRBV6-6 and TRBJ1-2, with 8 bases matching TRBD1. CDR3 size: 16 residues. The germline CDR1 and CDR2 sequences are MNHNY and SVGAGI (reference sequence). V trimming: 0 bases; J trimming: 6 bases; junction bases outside the gene matches: 9. CDR3 coding DNA: TGTGCCAGCAGTTACTCCTACGGACAGGGCGGAAATGGCTACACCTTC. Translation: CASSYSYGQGGNGYTF.

J is TRBJ2-1 and V is TRBV6-1; 8 bases map to TRBD1. Germline V CDR1 and CDR2: MNHNS, SASEGT. The ends lost 3 bases at V and 7 bases at J; junction bases unmatched: 17. The CDR3 sequence is 18 residues long. CDR3 DNA: TGTGCCAGCAGTGACCATCTATGGTCAGGGGGCGGGAAAAATGAGCAGTTCTTC. It codes for CASSDHLWSGGGKNEQFF.

The V call is TRBV5-1, the J call TRBJ2-1; no firm D call. The ends were cut back, 7 bases at V and 0 bases at J, with 14 bases in the middle. The CDR3 spans 15 residues. Looked up from germline, CDR1 is SGHRS and CDR2 is YFSETQ. DNA of the CDR3: TGCGCCAGCTCCCGAAACCCTGGCTCCTACAATGAGCAGTTCTTC. It encodes CASSRNPGSYNEQFF.

The rearrangement uses TRBV20-1 and TRBJ2-3; 12 bases agree with TRBD2. With 5 bases clipped from V and 4 bases from J, the junction kept 10 bases outside the gene matches. The CDR3 is 16 residues long. Germline V CDR1 and CDR2: DFQATT, SNEGSKA (reference sequence). The CDR3 coding sequence is TGCAGTGCTTTCCCAGGACTAGCGGGGCGGGCAGATACGCAGTATTTT. Translation gives CSAFPGLAGRADTQYF.

The chain carries TRBV29-1 and TRBJ2-7; 13 bases align to TRBD2. The CDR3 has 15 residues. CDR1 and CDR2 from the germline V gene are SQVTM and ANQGSEA. V dropped 1 base and J dropped 4; count of bases not matched to a gene: 4. The CDR3 here is CSVEGLLAGGYEQYF. The CDR3 nucleotides read TGCAGCGTTGAAGGTCTACTAGCGGGAGGGTACGAGCAGTACTTC.

On this clonotype: A read error is possible here, since a much larger clone lies one base away. The J gene is TRBJ2-3, the V gene TRBV29-1; D might be TRBD2 (6 bases). With 8 bases removed from V and 0 bases from J, the gap between germline ends came to 15 bases. The CDR3 length is 14 residues. CDR1 is SQVTM, CDR2 ANQGSEA, per germline. The CDR3 sequence is CSTPASESTDTQYF. The CDR3 DNA follows: TGCAGCACTCCCGCTAGCGAGAGCACAGATACGCAGTATTTT.

The chain recombines TRBV28 with TRBJ2-1, with 10 bases that match TRBD1. CDR3 length equals 15 residues. Germline CDR1 reads MDHEN; CDR2 reads SYDVKM. V lost 4 bases to trimming and J lost 10 bases; unmatched junction nucleotides: 10. As DNA, the CDR3 is TGTGCCAGCAGTTCAAGGACAGGGGGTCGTGCGGAGCAGTTCTTC. This translates into CASSSRTGGRAEQFF.

The rearrangement joins TRBV29-1 to TRBJ2-1, with 7 bases lining up with TRBD1. The CDR3 sequence is 12 residues long. V trimming: 6 bases; J trimming: 8 bases; junction bases outside the gene matches: 7. CDR1 and CDR2 (germline): SQVTM, ANQGSEA. CDR3 in DNA: TGCAGCGTCGCGACAGGGTTGGATGAGCAGTTCTTC. This gives the protein CSVATGLDEQFF.